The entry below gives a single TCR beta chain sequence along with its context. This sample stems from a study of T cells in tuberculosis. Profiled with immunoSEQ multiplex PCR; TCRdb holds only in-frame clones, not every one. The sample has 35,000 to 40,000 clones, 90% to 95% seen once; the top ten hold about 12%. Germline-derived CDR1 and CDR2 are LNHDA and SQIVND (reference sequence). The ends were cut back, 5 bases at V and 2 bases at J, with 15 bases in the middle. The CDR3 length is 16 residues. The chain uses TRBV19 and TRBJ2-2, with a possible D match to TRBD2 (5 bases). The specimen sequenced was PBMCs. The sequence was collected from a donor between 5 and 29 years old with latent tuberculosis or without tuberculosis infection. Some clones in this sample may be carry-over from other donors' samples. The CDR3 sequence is CASSPGPGFNTGELFF. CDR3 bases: TGTGCCAGTAGTCCCGGACCGGGGTTTAACACCGGGGAGCTGTTTTTT.